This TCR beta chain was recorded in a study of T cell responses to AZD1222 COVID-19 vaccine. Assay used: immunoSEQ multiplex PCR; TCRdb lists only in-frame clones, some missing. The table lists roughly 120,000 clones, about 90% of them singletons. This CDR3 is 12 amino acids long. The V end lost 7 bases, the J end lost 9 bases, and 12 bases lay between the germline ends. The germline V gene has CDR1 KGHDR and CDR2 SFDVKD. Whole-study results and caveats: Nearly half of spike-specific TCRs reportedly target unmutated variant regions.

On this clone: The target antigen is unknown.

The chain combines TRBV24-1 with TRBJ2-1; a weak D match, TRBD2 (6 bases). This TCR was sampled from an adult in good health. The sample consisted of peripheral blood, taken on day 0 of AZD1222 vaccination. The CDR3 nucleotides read TGTGCCACCAGCGGGGGTTTCGGTGAGCAGTTCTTC. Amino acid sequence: CATSGGFGEQFF.